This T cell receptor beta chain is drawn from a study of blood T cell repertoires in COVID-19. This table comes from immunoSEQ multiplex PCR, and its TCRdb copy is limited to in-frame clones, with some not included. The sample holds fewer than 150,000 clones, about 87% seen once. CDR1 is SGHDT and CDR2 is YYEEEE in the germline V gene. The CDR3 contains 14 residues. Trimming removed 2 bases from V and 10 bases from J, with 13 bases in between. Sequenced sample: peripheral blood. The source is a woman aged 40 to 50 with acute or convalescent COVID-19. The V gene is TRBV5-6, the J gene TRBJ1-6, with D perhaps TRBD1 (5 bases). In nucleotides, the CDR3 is TGTGCCAGCAGCTTAGGTCAGGGAACCTCACCCCTCCACTTT. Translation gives CASSLGQGTSPLHF.